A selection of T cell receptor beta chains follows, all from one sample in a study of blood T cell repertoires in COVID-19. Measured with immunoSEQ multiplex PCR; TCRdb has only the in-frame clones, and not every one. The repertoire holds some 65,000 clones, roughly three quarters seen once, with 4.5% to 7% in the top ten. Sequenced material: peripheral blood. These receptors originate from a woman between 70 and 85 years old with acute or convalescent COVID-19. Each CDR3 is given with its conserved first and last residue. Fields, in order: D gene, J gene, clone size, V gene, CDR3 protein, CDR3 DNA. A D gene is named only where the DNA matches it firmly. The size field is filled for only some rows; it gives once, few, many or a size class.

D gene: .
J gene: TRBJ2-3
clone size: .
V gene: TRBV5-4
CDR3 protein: CASSFVIGLDTQYF
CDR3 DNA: TGTGCCAGCAGCTTTGTTATCGGTCTAGATACGCAGTATTTT

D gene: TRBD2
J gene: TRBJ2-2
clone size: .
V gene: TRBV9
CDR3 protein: CASSTSGGSSGELFF
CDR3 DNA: TGTGCCAGCAGCACTAGCGGGGGGTCCTCGGGGGAGCTGTTTTTT

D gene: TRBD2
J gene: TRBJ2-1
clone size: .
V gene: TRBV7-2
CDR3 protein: CASSLPVGGEQFF
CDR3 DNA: TGTGCCAGCAGCTTACCCGTGGGGGGGGAGCAGTTCTTC

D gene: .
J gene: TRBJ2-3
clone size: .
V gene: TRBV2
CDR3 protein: CATERGASTDTQYF
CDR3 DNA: TGTGCCACCGAACGGGGGGCTAGCACAGATACGCAGTATTTT

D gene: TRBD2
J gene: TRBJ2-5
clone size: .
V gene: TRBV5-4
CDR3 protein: CASNHQGLVGETQYF
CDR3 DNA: TGTGCCAGCAATCATCAAGGACTAGTCGGAGAGACCCAGTACTTC

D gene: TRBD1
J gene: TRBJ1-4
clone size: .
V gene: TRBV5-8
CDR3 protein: CASSTGTGMANEKLFF
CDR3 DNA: TGTGCCAGCAGCACCGGGACAGGGATGGCTAATGAAAAACTGTTTTTT

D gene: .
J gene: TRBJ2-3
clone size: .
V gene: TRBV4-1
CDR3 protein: CASSQVTGADTQYF
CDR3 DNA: TGCGCCAGCAGCCAAGTCACAGGCGCAGATACGCAGTATTTT

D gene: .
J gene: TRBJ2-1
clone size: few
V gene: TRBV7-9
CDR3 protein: CASSSGVTVYSYNEQFF
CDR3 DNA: TGTGCCAGCAGCTCCGGAGTCACTGTATACTCCTACAATGAGCAGTTCTTC

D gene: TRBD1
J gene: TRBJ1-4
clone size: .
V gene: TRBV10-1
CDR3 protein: CASSGGGAGEKLFF
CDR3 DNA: TGCGCCAGCAGTGGAGGGGGCGCGGGTGAAAAACTGTTTTTT

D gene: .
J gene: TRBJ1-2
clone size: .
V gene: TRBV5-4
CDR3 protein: CASRARVDYGYTF
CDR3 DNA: TGTGCCAGCAGAGCCAGGGTAGACTATGGCTACACCTTC

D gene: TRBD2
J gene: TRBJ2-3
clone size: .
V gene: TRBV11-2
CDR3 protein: CASSQAGAGDTQYF
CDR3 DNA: TGTGCCAGCAGCCAAGCGGGGGCAGGGGATACGCAGTATTTT

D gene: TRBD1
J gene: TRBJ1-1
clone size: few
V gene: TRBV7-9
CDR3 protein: CASSFRTGRLNTEAFF
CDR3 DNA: TGTGCCAGCAGCTTCCGGACAGGCCGGTTGAACACTGAAGCTTTCTTT

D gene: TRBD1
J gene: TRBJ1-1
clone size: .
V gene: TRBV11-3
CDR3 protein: CASSGVLLTGGVTEAFF
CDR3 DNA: TGTGCCAGCAGCGGGGTCCTCTTGACAGGGGGGGTCACTGAAGCTTTCTTT

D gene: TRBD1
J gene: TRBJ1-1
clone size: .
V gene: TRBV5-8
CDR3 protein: CASSLNRGYTEAFF
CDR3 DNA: TGTGCCAGCAGCTTGAACAGGGGCTACACTGAAGCTTTCTTT

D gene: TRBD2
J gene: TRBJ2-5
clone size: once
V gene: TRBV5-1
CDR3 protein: CASSLNAGGLETQYF
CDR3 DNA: TGCGCCAGCAGCTTAAACGCGGGGGGGTTGGAGACCCAGTACTTC

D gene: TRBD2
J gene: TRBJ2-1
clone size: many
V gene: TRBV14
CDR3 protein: CASSQERLAVGEQFF
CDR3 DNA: TGTGCCAGCAGCCAAGAGAGACTAGCGGTCGGTGAGCAGTTCTTC

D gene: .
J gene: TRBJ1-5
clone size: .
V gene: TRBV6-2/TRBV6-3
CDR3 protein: CASSYQRPEAQHF
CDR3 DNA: TGTGCCAGCAGTTACCAGCGCCCGGAAGCCCAGCATTTT

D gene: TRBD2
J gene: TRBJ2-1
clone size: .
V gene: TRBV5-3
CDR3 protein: CARIPSGGVHRSNEQFF
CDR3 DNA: TGTGCCAGAATTCCTAGCGGGGGGGTCCATCGCAGCAATGAGCAGTTCTTC

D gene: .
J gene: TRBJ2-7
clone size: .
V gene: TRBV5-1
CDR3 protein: CASSLLGSPYEQYF
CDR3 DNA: TGCGCCAGCAGCTTGTTGGGCAGCCCCTACGAGCAGTACTTC

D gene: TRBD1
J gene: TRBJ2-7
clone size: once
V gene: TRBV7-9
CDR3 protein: CASSFRDPGQSIQYF
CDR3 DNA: TGTGCCAGCAGCTTCAGGGATCCGGGACAGAGTATCCAGTACTTC

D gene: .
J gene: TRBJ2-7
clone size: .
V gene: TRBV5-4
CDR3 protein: CASSLEGGRPGDEQYF
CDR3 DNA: TGTGCCAGCAGCTTGGAAGGTGGTCGCCCGGGGGACGAGCAGTACTTC

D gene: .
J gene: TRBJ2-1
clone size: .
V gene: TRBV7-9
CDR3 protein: CASSPQGAEQFF
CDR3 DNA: TGTGCCAGCAGCCCCCAGGGTGCTGAGCAGTTCTTC

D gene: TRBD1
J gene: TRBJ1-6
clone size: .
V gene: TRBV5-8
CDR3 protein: CASSGGQKQAYNSPLHF
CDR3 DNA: TGTGCCAGCAGTGGGGGACAGAAACAAGCCTATAATTCACCCCTCCACTTT

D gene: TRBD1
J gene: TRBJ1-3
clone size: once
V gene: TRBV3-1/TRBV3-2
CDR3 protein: CASSRTGTDSGNTIYF
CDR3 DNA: TGTGCCAGCAGCCGGACAGGGACCGACTCTGGAAACACCATATATTTT

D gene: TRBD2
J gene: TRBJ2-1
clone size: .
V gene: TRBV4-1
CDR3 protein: CASSRATSGGYNEQFF
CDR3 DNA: TGCGCCAGCAGCCGAGCGACTAGCGGGGGGTACAATGAGCAGTTCTTC

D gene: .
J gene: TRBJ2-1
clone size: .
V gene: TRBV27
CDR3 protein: CASSFQGRGYINEQFF
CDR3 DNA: TGTGCCAGCAGTTTTCAAGGACGGGGTTACATCAATGAGCAGTTCTTC